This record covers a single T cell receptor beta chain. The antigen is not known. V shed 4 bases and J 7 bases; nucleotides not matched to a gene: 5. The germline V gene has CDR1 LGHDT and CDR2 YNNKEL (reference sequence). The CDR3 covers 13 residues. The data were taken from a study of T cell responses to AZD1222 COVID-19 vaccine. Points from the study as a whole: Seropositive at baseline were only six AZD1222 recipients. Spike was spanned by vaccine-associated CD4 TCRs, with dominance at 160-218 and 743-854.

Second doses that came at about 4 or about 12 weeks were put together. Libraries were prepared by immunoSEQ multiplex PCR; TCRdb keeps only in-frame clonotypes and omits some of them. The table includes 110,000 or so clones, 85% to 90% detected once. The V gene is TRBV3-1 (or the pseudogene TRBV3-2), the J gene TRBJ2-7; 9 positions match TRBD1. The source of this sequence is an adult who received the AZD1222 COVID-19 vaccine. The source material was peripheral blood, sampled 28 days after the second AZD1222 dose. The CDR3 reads CASSRPGQGEQYF. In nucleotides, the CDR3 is TGTGCCAGCAGCCGGCCGGGACAGGGAGAGCAGTACTTC.